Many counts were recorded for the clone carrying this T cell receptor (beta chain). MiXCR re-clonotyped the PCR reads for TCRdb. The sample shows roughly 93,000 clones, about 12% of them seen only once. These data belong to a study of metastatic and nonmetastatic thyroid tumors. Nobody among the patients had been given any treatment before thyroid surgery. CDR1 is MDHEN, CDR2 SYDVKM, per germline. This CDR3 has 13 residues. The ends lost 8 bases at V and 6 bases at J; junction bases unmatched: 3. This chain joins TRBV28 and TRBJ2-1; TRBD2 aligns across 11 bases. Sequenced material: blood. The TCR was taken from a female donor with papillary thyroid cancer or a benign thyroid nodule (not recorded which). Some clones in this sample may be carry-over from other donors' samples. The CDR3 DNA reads TGTGCCAGCGGCACTAGCGGGAGCAATGAGCAGTTCTTC. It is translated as CASGTSGSNEQFF.